The T cell receptor (beta chain) described here comes from a study of human T cells and chemical hapten exposure. In the study overall: During the roughly 25-week study period, patients had diphenylcyclopropenone applied to the scalp every week. Study results and caveats: No change in TCRs above 1 in 1000 frequency was produced by DPC sensitization.

Comments on this clonotype: The antigen is undetermined.

Germline V CDR1 and CDR2: SGHVS, FQNEAQ. The CDR3 totals 15 residues. After removal of 5 bases from V and 7 bases from J, the junction contained 9 bases not matched to a gene. TCRdb re-called the RACE reads through MiXCR, storing one row per CDR3 protein. Of 190,000 or so distinct CDR3 sequences listed, more than 25% are singletons. Regarding time point: pre-sensitization, week 0. Treatment indicated: therapeutic diphenylcyclopropenone sensitization with weekly scalp DPC. Ahead of applying each patch test, blood was sampled. The sequenced sample was whole blood, obtained in connection with sensitization to the hapten diphenylcyclopropenone (DPC). The receptor was derived from a woman aged 25-40 years with alopecia areata. Some clones in this sample may be carry-over from other donors' samples. V and J are TRBV7-8 and TRBJ1-2; TRBD1 matches at 11 bases. DNA for the CDR3: TGTGCCAGCAGCCCCCGGACAGGGGGCGTCTCTGGCTACACCTTC. Encoded protein: CASSPRTGGVSGYTF.